The clone carrying this T cell receptor (beta chain) occurred a few times. Losses at the gene ends were 2 bases for V and 4 bases for J; bases not matched to a gene: 14. Per the germline V gene, CDR1 is SNHLY and CDR2 is FYNNEI. CDR3 size: 17 residues. The assay was immunoSEQ multiplex PCR, and TCRdb's table has in-frame clones only and misses some. The sample lists 150,000 to 200,000 clones, about 89% seen once, with approximately 3.5% in the top ten. The data are from a study of blood T cell repertoires in COVID-19. V usage is TRBV2 and J usage is TRBJ2-7, with 7 bases identical to TRBD1. The TCR was taken from a man between 65 and 85 years old with acute or convalescent COVID-19. The sequencing sample was made of peripheral blood. Here the CDR3 DNA reads TGTGCCAGCAGTGAAAACCCCAGGACAGGAGAGGGATACGAGCAGTACTTC. The encoded protein is CASSENPRTGEGYEQYF.